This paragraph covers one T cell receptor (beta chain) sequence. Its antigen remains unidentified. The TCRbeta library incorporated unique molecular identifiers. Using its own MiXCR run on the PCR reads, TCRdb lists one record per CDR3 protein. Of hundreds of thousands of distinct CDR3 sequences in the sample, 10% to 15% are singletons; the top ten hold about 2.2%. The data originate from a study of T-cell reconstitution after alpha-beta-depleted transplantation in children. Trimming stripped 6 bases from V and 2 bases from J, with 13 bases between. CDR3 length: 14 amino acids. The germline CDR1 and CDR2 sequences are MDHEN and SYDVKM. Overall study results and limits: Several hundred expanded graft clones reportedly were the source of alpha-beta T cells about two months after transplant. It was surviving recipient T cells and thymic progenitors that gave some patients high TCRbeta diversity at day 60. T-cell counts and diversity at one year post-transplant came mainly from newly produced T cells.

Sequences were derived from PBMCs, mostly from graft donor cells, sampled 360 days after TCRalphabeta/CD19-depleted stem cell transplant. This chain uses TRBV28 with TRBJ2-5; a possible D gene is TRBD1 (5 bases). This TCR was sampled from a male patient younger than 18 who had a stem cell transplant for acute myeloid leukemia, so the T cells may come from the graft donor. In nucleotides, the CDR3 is TGTGCCAGCAGGGAAACAGGTCCACAAGAGACCCAGTACTTC. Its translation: CASRETGPQETQYF.